What follows describes a single TCR beta chain. What this receptor recognizes is not known. No base quality information exists; no much larger clone differs at one position. Tumor libraries used mostly 4.8 ug of input genomic DNA for survey sequencing, with two replicates per sample. The immunoSEQ hsTCRbeta kit was used to prepare TCRbeta libraries according to the manufacturer's instructions. The completed libraries were mixed into a single pool at 3 nM, then sequenced with an Illumina NovaSeq 6000 S4 flow cell. Per the original workflow: The immunoSEQ Analyzer handled quality control and preprocessing of the raw data. The analysis was limited to productive rearrangements, and each clonotype was defined by a unique CDR3 amino acid sequence. Repertoire clonality was estimated as the Gini-Simpson index, computed with the R package tcR. Student's t test was used to compare Gini indices, and Pearson correlation was used to assess associations with tumor size change. TCRdb retrieved this table from immuneACCESS and kept in-frame rearrangements only. Not all clones are present; in checked studies, unresolved V genes account for under half, and no reason is known for the remainder. The V and J calls and clone size were taken over from that table, and D and trimming were inferred from the DNA. Present in this sample are nearly 15,000 clones, 35% to 40% of which were seen just once. Clones ranked in the top ten supply under 45% of the sample.

The data were taken from a study of neoadjuvant anti-PD-1 for oral cavity cancer (dated by TCRdb to 2020 to 2022). Looking at the study overall: Patients mostly received three to four biweekly doses of nivolumab at 3 mg/kg before curative-intent surgical resection. Patients who did not progress were given a fourth nivolumab dose at about day 43 and had definitive surgical resection on days 50-56. Patients with complete response, partial response or stable disease by RECIST 1.1 were defined as responders, whereas patients with progression were defined as non-responders. The parent correlative cohort had 12 patients and a response rate of more than 25%. What the research found in general, with its limitations: Greater tumor shrinkage correlated with larger post-treatment sizes of preexisting intratumoral clones, which suggests that expansion of preexisting clones contributed to response. A higher pretreatment blood Treg/Th17 ratio correlated with both higher pretreatment blood TCRbeta clonality and lower post-treatment tumor TCRbeta clonality. The TCR analyses had only a few patients in each response group, and the authors called for validation in larger cohorts.

The time point label, as the study defines it: after neoadjuvant nivolumab, at surgical resection. None of the patients had received prior systemic or radiation treatment, and all were newly diagnosed with stage II-IVA oral cavity squamous cell carcinoma. The cohort was made up of patients with locally advanced, HPV-negative oral cavity squamous cell carcinoma. The samples were obtained from a longitudinal correlative study of a single-arm phase II trial testing neoadjuvant nivolumab in oral cavity squamous cell carcinoma. Subject-matched pre- and post-treatment PBMCs and tumors from three responders and three non-responders were subjected to genomic DNA-based TCRbeta sequencing. Genomic DNA was isolated from tumor tissue using the Maxwell RSC DNA from Tissue kit. V drops 6 bases and J drops 3 bases, leaving 15 bases in between. The germline V gene yields MNHNS for CDR1 and SASEGT for CDR2. The CDR3 spans 15 residues, from the cysteine through the phenylalanine. CDR3 DNA only is kept here, 45 bases in frame from base 1.

This chain is built from TRBV6-1 and TRBJ1-5; a confident D gene designation cannot be given. The starting material was tumor tissue, obtained after nivolumab (anti-PD-1) treatment. This clonotype was obtained from a person aged 35-79 years with oral cavity squamous cell carcinoma. The CDR3 reads as follows: CASSRYGRDNQPQHF. The nucleotides read TGTGCCAGCAGCCGTTACGGACGGGACAATCAGCCCCAGCATTTT.